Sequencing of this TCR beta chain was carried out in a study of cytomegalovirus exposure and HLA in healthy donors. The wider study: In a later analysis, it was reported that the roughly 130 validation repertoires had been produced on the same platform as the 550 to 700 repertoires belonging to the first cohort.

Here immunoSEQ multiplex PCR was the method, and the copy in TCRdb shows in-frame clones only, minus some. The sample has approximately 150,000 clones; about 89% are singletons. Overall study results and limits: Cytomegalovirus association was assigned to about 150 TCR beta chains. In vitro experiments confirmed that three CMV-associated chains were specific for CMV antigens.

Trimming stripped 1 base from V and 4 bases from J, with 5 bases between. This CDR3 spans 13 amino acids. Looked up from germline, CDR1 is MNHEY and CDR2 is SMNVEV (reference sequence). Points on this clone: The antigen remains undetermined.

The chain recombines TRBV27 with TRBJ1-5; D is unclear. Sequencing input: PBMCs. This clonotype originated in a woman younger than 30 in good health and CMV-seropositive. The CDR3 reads CASSLWHNQPQHF. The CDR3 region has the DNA TGTGCCAGCAGTTTATGGCATAATCAGCCCCAGCATTTT.